This entry lists 4 T cell receptor beta chains sequenced from one sample in a study of CD8 T cells in Susac syndrome. The RNA, roughly 0.45 to 1 ug, was put through reverse transcription using random hexamers. One entry per CDR3 protein results from TCRdb running MiXCR on the immunoSEQ multiplex PCR reads. The table has under 200,000 distinct CDR3 sequences, roughly nine tenths seen once. Sequencing input: CD4+ T cells from PBMCs. The receptor set was obtained from a human donor with Susac syndrome.

The sample holds one count of this clonotype. The CDR3 bases are TGTGCCAGCAGCTCGGGACTAGCGGGAGCAGATACGCAGTATTTT. Its protein product is CASSSGLAGADTQYF. J is TRBJ2-3 and V is TRBV7-2, with 14 bases identical to TRBD2. This CDR3 region has 15 residues. J gave up 4 bases and V 4 bases, and 1 base lay outside the gene matches. The germline gives CDR1 SGHTA, CDR2 FQGNSA.

The rearrangement uses TRBV24-1 and TRBJ2-1, with 10 nucleotides matching TRBD2. Germline CDR1 and CDR2: KGHDR and SFDVKD. The CDR3 contains 17 residues. Trimming at V came to 4 bases and at J to 9 bases, leaving 14 bases not matched to a gene. The CDR3 protein is CATSDSPHSSGRSEQFF. CDR3 sequence (DNA): TGTGCCACCAGTGACAGCCCCCACTCTAGCGGGAGATCTGAGCAGTTCTTC.

J is TRBJ2-3 and V is TRBV5-1; D call uncertain. CDR1 SGHRS and CDR2 YFSETQ come from the germline V gene. CDR3 length: 14 residues. Trimming took 2 bases from V and 0 from J, leaving 7 bases between them. CDR3 coding DNA: TGCGCCAGCAGCTTAGTCCAGAGCACAGATACGCAGTATTTT. Protein product: CASSLVQSTDTQYF.

The V gene is TRBV4-1, the J gene TRBJ2-2, with unresolved D. CDR1 and CDR2 from the germline V gene are MGHRA and YSYEKL. Trimming took 5 bases from V and 7 from J, leaving 11 bases between them. CDR3 length: 13 amino acids. CDR3 in amino acids: CASSYTWGGELFF. The CDR3 DNA sequence: TGCGCCAGCAGCTACACCTGGGGCGGGGAGCTGTTTTTT.